This T cell receptor (beta chain) was retrieved from a study of tumor and adjacent non-tumor tissue in lung cancer (dated by TCRdb to about 2018). Regarding the study in general: Patients with adenocarcinoma (around 13), squamous cell carcinoma (2) and small cell lung cancer (1) were included in the cohort. Around 31 paired specimens, one tumor and one normal lung sample per patient, were profiled by TCRbeta CDR3 sequencing. Sequencing produced 100 million to 150 million productive TCRbeta reads in total, an average of approximately 4 million reads per sample. The 15 enrolled patients, of whom some ten were men and 5 were women, were aged 31 to 76 years and were diagnosed with TNM stage I to III disease. The study compared bulk TCRbeta repertoires from lung tumor tissue and matched distant non-tumor lung tissue of over 13 lung cancer patients. The research as a whole found: A significantly larger cumulative share of the repertoire was made up by the top 100 clones in normal lung than in tumor tissue. Significantly higher TCR diversity (inverse Simpson) was observed in tumor tissue than in normal lung tissue (around 450 vs 150, P = 0.0075, Mann-Whitney U test). The cohort had only about 14 patients, and the authors noted that larger samples and more detailed clinical data are needed. Neither the sequencing platform nor unique molecular identifiers are named or mentioned anywhere in the methods. Because peripheral blood was not sequenced, blood TCRbeta repertoires in the lung cancer patients of the study were not examined. Significantly higher TCR diversity was found in younger patients, and higher tumor TCR diversity was associated with shorter overall and disease-free survival.

Of note for this clonotype: Its specific antigen is unknown. The junction departs from the called germline gene at one end, perhaps through a read error.

From its cysteine to its phenylalanine, the CDR3 spans 16 amino acids. Only CDR3 DNA is held: 48 bases, read in frame from base 1. From a lookup of the germline V gene, CDR1 and CDR2 are SGHAT and FQNNGV. Bulk unsorted tissue served as the source for RNA extraction, and RNA quality was assessed using a NanoDrop ND-1000 and an Agilent 2100. Donors were newly diagnosed lung cancer patients admitted for thoracic surgery in China between August and November 2014, without prior chemotherapy. Patients with previous radiotherapy or chemotherapy, or with another concurrent cancer, were excluded from the study. Pieces of surgical tissue measuring roughly 1-2.2 cm3 were kept in RNAlater solution and held at -80 degrees C until needed. Library method: multiplex PCR. TCRdb records Illumina HiSeq 2500 as the sequencer. TCRbeta libraries were built by three rounds of nested PCR using primers (Table S4), following protocols modified from ARM-PCR. Before sequencing, PCR products of 200-500 bp were excised from the gel and purified with the QIAquick gel extraction kit. Per the authors' processing: Trimmomatic was used to clean the reads, FLASH was used to merge the reads into complete CDR3 sequences, and MiTCR was used to assign the reads to V(D)J germline segments. Clonal diversity was calculated as the inverse Simpson's index using VDJtools. In-frame sequences without a premature stop codon were defined as productive reads. TCRdb reworked the public reads: Q25 trimming with fastp, MiXCR clone assembly, productive beta chains retained. Rows merge per CDR3 protein into single entries with the most common DNA and genes. TCRdb, not the original authors, processed these V and J calls. The sample table holds about 110,000 distinct CDR3 sequences, of which 84% were seen once. The top ten clonotypes cover approximately 22% of the sample.

Material for sequencing was lung tumor tissue. The source of this sequence is an older man with non-small cell lung cancer. The rearranged chain carries TRBV11-2 and TRBJ2-3, with the D call perhaps TRBD1 or TRBD2, each one matching 5 bases. The DNA sequence follows: TGTGCCACCAGCACCCGCGTGGGGGATTCCTCAGATACGCAGTATTTT. Translation gives CATSTRVGDSSDTQYF.